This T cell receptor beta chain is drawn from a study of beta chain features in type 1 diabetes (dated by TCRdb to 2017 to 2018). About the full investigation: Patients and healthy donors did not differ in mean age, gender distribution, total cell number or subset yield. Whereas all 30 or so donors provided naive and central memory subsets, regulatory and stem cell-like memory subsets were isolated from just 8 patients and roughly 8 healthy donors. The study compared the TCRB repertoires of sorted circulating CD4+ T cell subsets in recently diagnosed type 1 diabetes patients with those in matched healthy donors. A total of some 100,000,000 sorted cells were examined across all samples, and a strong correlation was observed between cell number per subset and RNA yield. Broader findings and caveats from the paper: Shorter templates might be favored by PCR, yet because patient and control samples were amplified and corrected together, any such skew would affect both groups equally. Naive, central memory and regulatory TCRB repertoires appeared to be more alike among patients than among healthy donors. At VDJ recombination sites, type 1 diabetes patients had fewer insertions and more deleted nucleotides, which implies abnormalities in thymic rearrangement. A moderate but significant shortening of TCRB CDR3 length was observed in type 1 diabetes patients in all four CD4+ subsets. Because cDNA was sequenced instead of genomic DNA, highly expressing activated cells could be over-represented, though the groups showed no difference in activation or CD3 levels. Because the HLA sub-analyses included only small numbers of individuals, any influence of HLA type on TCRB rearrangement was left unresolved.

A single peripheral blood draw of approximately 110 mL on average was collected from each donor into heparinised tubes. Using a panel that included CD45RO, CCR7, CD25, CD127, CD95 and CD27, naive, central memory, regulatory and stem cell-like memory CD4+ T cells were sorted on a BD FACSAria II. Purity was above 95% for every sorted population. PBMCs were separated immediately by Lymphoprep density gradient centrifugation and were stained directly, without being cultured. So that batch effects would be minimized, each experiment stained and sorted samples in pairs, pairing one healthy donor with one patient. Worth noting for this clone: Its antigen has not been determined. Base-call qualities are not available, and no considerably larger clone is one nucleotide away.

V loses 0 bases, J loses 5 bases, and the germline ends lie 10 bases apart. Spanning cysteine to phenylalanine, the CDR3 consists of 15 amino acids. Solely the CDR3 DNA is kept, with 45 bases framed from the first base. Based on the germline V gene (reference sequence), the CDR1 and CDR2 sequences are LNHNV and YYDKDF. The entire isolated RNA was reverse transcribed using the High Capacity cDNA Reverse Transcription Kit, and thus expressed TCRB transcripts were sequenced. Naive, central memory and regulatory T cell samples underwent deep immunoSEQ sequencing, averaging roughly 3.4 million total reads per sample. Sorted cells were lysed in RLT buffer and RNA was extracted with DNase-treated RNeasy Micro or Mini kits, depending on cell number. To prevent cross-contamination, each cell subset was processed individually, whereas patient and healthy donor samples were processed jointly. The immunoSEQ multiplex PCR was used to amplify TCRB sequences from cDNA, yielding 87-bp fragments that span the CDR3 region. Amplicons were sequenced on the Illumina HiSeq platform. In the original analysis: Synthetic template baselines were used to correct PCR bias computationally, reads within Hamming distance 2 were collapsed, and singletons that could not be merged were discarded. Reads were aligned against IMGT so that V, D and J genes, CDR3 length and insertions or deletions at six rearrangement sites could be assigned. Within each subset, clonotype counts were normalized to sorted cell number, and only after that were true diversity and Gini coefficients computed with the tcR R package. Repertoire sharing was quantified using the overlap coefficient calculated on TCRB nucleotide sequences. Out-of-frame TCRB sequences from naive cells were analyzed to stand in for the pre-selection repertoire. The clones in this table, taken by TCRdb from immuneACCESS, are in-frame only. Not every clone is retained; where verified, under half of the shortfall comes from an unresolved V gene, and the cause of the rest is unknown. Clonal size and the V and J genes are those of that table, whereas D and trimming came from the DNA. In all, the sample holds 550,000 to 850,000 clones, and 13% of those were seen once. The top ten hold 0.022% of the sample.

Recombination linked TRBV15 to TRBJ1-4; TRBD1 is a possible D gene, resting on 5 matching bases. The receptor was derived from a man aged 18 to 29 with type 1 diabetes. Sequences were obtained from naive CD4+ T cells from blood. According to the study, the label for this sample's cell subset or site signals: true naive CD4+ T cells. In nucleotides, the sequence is TGTGCCACCAGCAGAGATTCGGCAGGGAATGAAAAACTGTTTTTT. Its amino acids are CATSRDSAGNEKLFF.